This TCR beta chain was sequenced during a study of blood T cells in healthy people across ages. This clonotype was observed a handful of times. From germline, CDR1 is KGHSH and CDR2 LQKENI. The CDR3 is made up of 13 amino acids. V gave up 6 bases and J gave up 8 bases, with 14 bases separating them. Donor samples were obtained from healthy Caucasian individuals from Russia, aged about 6 to 95. A second PCR of roughly 7 to 11 cycles used a sample-barcoded 5' primer and a J-beta primer mix. A 12-random-nucleotide template-switch adaptor tagged each cDNA molecule. TCRdb used MiXCR to reprocess the 5' RACE reads, holding one entry per CDR3 protein. In the table there are some 320,000 distinct CDR3 sequences, less than 30% of which are singletons.

This chain connects TRBV18 to TRBJ2-4; D is possibly TRBD1 (6 bases). The material sequenced was blood. The sequence derives from an older woman in good health. The CDR3 loop reads CASSSIQGDIQYF. Written as DNA, the CDR3 is TGTGCCAGCTCGTCGATACAGGGAGACATTCAGTACTTC.